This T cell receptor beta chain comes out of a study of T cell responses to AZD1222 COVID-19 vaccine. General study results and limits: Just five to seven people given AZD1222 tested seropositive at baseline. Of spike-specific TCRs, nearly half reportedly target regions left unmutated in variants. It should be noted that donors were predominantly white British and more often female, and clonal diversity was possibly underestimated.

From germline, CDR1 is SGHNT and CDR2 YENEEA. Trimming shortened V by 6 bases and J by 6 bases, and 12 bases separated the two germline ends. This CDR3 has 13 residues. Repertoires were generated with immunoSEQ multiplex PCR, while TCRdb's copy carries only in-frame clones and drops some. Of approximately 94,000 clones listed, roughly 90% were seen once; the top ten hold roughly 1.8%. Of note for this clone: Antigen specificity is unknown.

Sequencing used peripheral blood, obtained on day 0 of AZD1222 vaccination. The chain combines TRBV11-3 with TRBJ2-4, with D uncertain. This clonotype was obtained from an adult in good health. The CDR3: CASSYPYGNIQYF. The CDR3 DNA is TGTGCCAGCAGTTACCCTTATGGAAACATTCAGTACTTC.